A single sample gave rise to the 13 T cell receptor beta chains below, sequenced in a study of T-cell reconstitution after alpha-beta-depleted transplantation in children. The library targeted TCRbeta and was prepared with unique molecular identifiers. TCRdb re-called the PCR reads with MiXCR, one entry per CDR3 protein. The top ten clones hold 2% to 2.5% of a sample with 400,000 to 550,000 distinct CDR3 sequences, about 11% of them seen once. This specimen consisted of PBMCs, obtained before TCRalphabeta/CD19-depleted stem cell transplant. Receptors originate from a child aged 2 to 9 with inherited bone marrow failure, due to receive a stem cell transplant.

This clonotype was seen ten or more times. The rearrangement links TRBV20-1 to TRBJ2-1; D gene unclear. The CDR3 runs to 15 residues. CDR1 and CDR2 (germline): DFQATT, SNEGSKA (reference sequence). V lost 0 bases and J 0 bases, leaving 9 bases between the germline ends. The CDR3 sequence: CSAREYYNSYNEQFF. CDR3 nucleotides: TGCAGTGCTAGAGAATACTATAACTCCTACAATGAGCAGTTCTTC.

This clonotype was recorded many times. The chain links TRBV29-1 to TRBJ2-1; no clear D gene. This CDR3 comprises 12 residues. Germline CDR1 is SQVTM and CDR2 is ANQGSEA. V gave up 4 bases and J gave up 0 bases, with 4 bases separating them. This chain's CDR3 is CSVAGSYNEQFF. CDR3 nucleotide sequence: TGCAGCGTTGCAGGCTCCTACAATGAGCAGTTCTTC.

This clonotype was found many times. In DNA, the CDR3 is TGCGCCAGCAGCTTGATGGCTACAGATACGCAGTATTTT. Protein product: CASSLMATDTQYF. The V gene is TRBV5-1, the J gene TRBJ2-3; D is unclear. Looked up from germline, CDR1 is SGHRS and CDR2 is YFSETQ. This CDR3 is built from 13 residues. V gave up 1 base and J gave up 3 bases, with 6 bases separating them. Full variable domain (missing parts from reference TRBV5-1 and TRBJ2-3): KAGVTQTPRYLIKTRGQQVTLSCSPISGHRSVSWYQQTPGQGLQFLFEYFSETQRNKGNFPGRFSGRQFSNSRSEMNVSTLELGDSALYLCASSLMATDTQYFGPGTRLTVL.

This clonotype was counted many times. The rearrangement links TRBV4-3 to TRBJ2-1; 11 nucleotides line up with TRBD2. This CDR3 has 19 amino acids. Germline CDR1 LGHNA, CDR2 YSLEER. V lost 3 bases to trimming and J lost 4 bases; unmatched junction nucleotides: 14. CDR3 coding DNA: TGCGCCAGCAGCCAGGTGTCAGGGGGGGGGACTAGCGGTTACAATGAGCAGTTCTTC. It translates to CASSQVSGGGTSGYNEQFF.

This clonotype was seen repeatedly, ten times or more. The chain employs TRBV4-2 and TRBJ1-5; D unclear. CDR1 and CDR2 (germline): LGHNA, YNFKEQ. The V and J ends lost 3 bases and 0 bases respectively, with 12 bases between them. The CDR3 contains 16 residues. The CDR3 coding sequence is TGTGCCAGCAGCCAGAACCTATTGTATAGCAATCAGCCCCAGCATTTT. Translation: CASSQNLLYSNQPQHF.

This clonotype occurred many times. CDR3 in amino acids: CASSPPGGGRLGTQYF. CDR3 bases: TGTGCCAGCAGCCCACCTGGGGGCGGGAGACTTGGTACGCAGTATTTT. The V call is TRBV11-2, the J call TRBJ2-3; tentative D call: TRBD2 (7 bases). This CDR3 spans 16 amino acids. V lost 5 bases and J 8 bases, leaving 23 bases between the germline ends. Germline V gene lookup returns CDR1 SGHAT and CDR2 FQNNGV.

This clonotype was detected a few times. This chain connects TRBV29-1 to TRBJ2-2; D gene ambiguous. Deletions cut 7 bases from V and 4 bases from J, with 10 bases between. From germline, CDR1 is SQVTM and CDR2 ANQGSEA. CDR3 length equals 12 residues. The DNA of the CDR3 is TGCAGCGGGGAAGCGAGCACCGGGGAGCTGTTTTTT. The encoded protein is CSGEASTGELFF.

This clonotype was counted many times. The rearrangement joins TRBV20-1 to TRBJ2-7, with D uncertain. V gave up 5 bases and J gave up 5 bases, with 13 bases separating them. In germline, CDR1 is DFQATT, CDR2 SNEGSKA (reference sequence). The CDR3 length is 12 residues. In DNA form, the CDR3 reads TGCAGTGCTCCCAATGTAAGGGACGAGCAGTACTTC. Protein product: CSAPNVRDEQYF.

This clonotype showed up many times. The V and J genes are TRBV5-1 and TRBJ1-1; unclear D gene. CDR1 and CDR2 (germline): SGHRS, YFSETQ. This CDR3 contains 16 residues. Trimming cost V 0 bases and J 0 bases, with 12 bases left between them. CDR3 coding DNA: TGCGCCAGCAGCTTGGGAGACATGCGCATGAACACTGAAGCTTTCTTT. Its translation: CASSLGDMRMNTEAFF.

This clonotype was found a few times. V usage is TRBV15 and J usage is TRBJ2-4; 8 positions agree with TRBD1. V shed 1 base, J shed 4 bases, and the junction held 6 bases outside the gene matches. This CDR3 has 16 residues. The germline CDR1 and CDR2 sequences are LNHNV and YYDKDF (reference sequence). CDR3 DNA sequence: TGTGCCACCAGCAGAGGCAGGGGGCTTGGGAAAAACATTCAGTACTTC. The encoded protein is CATSRGRGLGKNIQYF.

In this sample, this clonotype turned up many times. The J gene is TRBJ2-1, the V gene TRBV4-3; 14 nucleotides agree with TRBD2. Losses at the gene ends were 3 bases for V and 9 bases for J; bases not matched to a gene: 4. CDR3 length: 15 amino acids. CDR1 is LGHNA, CDR2 YSLEER, per germline. This CDR3 is CASSQGTSGSVEQFF. As DNA, the CDR3 is TGCGCCAGCAGCCAGGGGACTAGCGGGAGTGTTGAGCAGTTCTTC.

The CDR3 loop reads CASSPRAYTGELFF. The CDR3 DNA reads TGCGCCAGCAGCCCACGGGCCTACACCGGGGAGCTGTTTTTT. The J gene is TRBJ2-2, the V gene TRBV4-3; D unclear. The ends were cut back, 4 bases at V and 3 bases at J, with 9 bases in the middle. The length of the CDR3 is 14 residues. Germline CDR1 and CDR2: LGHNA and YSLEER.

This clonotype has only a few counts. This chain joins TRBV30 and TRBJ2-1, with D possibly being TRBD2 (6 bases). The CDR3 consists of 13 residues. Per germline, CDR1 GTSNPN and CDR2 SVGIG (reference sequence). Trimming took off 0 bases at V and 8 bases at J, with 11 bases between the two ends. CDR3 protein: CAWSVRGWDEQFF. The CDR3 DNA is TGTGCCTGGAGTGTACGGGGGTGGGATGAGCAGTTCTTC.